Detailed here is one TCR beta chain. The antigen is not known. This entry is derived from a study of CD8 T cells in ankylosing spondylitis. Notes on the study in general: Within peripheral blood, clones linked to disease were CD8+ and relatively rare. Clones tied to disease were said to be significantly enriched in matched ankylosing spondylitis synovial fluid. Past research had described some motif variants in reactive arthritis synovial fluid and blood. Blood of patients with ankylosing spondylitis appeared to be characterized by a TCR beta motif of several highly homologous variants.

It was by quantitative 5'-RACE with molecular barcodes that TCR beta libraries were made. TCRdb analysed the 5' RACE reads with MiXCR anew, one entry per CDR3 protein. The data show around 430,000 distinct CDR3 sequences, about a sixth seen once. Per germline, CDR1 SNHLY and CDR2 FYNNEI. The CDR3 covers 14 residues. Deletions cut 4 bases from V and 0 bases from J, with 9 bases between. What was sequenced was blood, either unsorted or a sorted T cell fraction (not recorded which). The receptor was derived from a male donor with ankylosing spondylitis. The chain combines TRBV2 with TRBJ1-2; possibly TRBD1 for D (5 bases). In DNA, the CDR3 is TGTGCCAGCAGTGCCGGGGCGCCTAACTATGGCTACACCTTC. Its translation is CASSAGAPNYGYTF.